These 15 T cell receptor beta chains were all obtained from the same sample, sequenced in a study of shared clonotypes between healthy human individuals. The data were produced by immunoSEQ multiplex PCR, yet TCRdb's version contains in-frame clones alone and is incomplete. Of about 990,000 clones in the sample, around three quarters were seen once. The sample taken for sequencing was memory CD4+ T cells from PBMCs. Noted subset: CD45RA-negative fraction. These receptors were taken from a man between 18 and 35 years old in good health. Some clones in this sample may be carry-over from other donors' samples.

This rearrangement joins TRBV9 to TRBJ1-2; no reliable D call. Between the trimmed V and J ends, which lost 0 bases and 4 bases, there was a span of 16 bases. The CDR3 spans 16 residues. Germline V gene lookup returns CDR1 SGDLS and CDR2 YYNGEE. CDR3 nucleotide sequence: TGTGCCAGCAGCGTAGCTACCGGCGGCGGCACCTATGGCTACACCTTC. It specifies CASSVATGGGTYGYTF.

This chain connects TRBV12-5 to TRBJ2-2, with 12 bases fitting TRBD2. Germline values: CDR1 LGHNT, CDR2 FRNRAP. Germline trimming cut 6 bases from V and 1 base from J; bases unmatched to any gene: 6. This CDR3 is 17 amino acids long. The CDR3: CASGSATSGRNTGELFF. DNA for the CDR3: TGTGCTAGTGGCTCCGCGACTAGCGGGAGGAACACCGGGGAGCTGTTTTTT.

The CDR3 sequence: CASSLGQGGNSPLHF. Written as DNA, the CDR3 is TGCGCCAGCAGCTTGGGGCAGGGTGGTAATTCACCCCTCCACTTT. The rearrangement links TRBV5-1 to TRBJ1-6, with D possibly TRBD1 on 5 matching bases. V lost 0 bases and J lost 6, with 10 bases in between. The CDR3 is made up of 15 amino acids. Germline V gives CDR1 SGHRS, CDR2 YFSETQ.

The chain has TRBV5-4 and TRBJ1-2, with D possibly TRBD1 on 6 matching bases. Germline V gene lookup returns CDR1 SGHNT and CDR2 YYREEE (reference sequence). The germline V and J ends were trimmed by 3 bases and 0 bases, with 12 bases remaining between them. The CDR3 sequence is 15 residues long. CDR3 in amino acids: CASSSAGDTNYGYTF. As DNA, the CDR3 is TGTGCCAGCAGCTCCGCCGGGGACACTAACTATGGCTACACCTTC.

This chain joins TRBV5-1 and TRBJ2-5; D call uncertain. V shed 3 bases and J shed 2 bases, with 5 bases lying between them. This CDR3 comprises 12 residues. Germline CDR1 and CDR2: SGHRS and YFSETQ. The CDR3 loop reads CASSYGQETQYF. For the CDR3, the DNA is TGCGCCAGCAGCTACGGACAAGAGACCCAGTACTTC.

Comments on this clone: The sample has other DNA sequences that encode this CDR3 too. This chain joins TRBV20-1 and TRBJ2-7; D unresolved. Germline CDR1 is DFQATT and CDR2 is SNEGSKA (reference sequence). V was clipped by 6 bases and J by 4 bases, with 10 bases between them. This CDR3 is 11 amino acids long. The CDR3 DNA reads as TGCAGTGCCGGAGATTCGTACGAGCAGTACTTC. Protein product: CSAGDSYEQYF.

This sequence joins TRBV20-1 and TRBJ1-1, with 7 bases lining up with TRBD1. The CDR3 covers 11 residues. Trimming took 5 bases from V and 11 from J; bases not matched to a gene: 8. In germline, CDR1 is DFQATT, CDR2 SNEGSKA (reference sequence). This CDR3 is CSAARGLGAFF. CDR3 bases: TGCAGTGCTGCAAGGGGGCTTGGGGCTTTCTTT.

The rearrangement joins TRBV7-9 to TRBJ1-2; a possible D gene is TRBD1 (5 bases). V lost 9 bases to trimming and J lost 4 bases, with 21 bases between them. In germline, CDR1 is SEHNR, CDR2 FQNEAQ (reference sequence). The CDR3 is 15 amino acids. The CDR3 is CASPHHSQGIYGYTF. The CDR3 nucleotides are TGTGCCAGTCCCCACCACTCGCAGGGAATCTATGGCTACACCTTC.

This sequence joins TRBV5-1 and TRBJ1-2; 11 bases line up with TRBD1. From germline, CDR1 is SGHRS and CDR2 YFSETQ. V shed 4 bases and J 8 bases; nucleotides not matched to a gene: 10. This CDR3 has 15 amino acids. CDR3 bases: TGCGCCAGCAGCCTTCGGACAGGGGGCGGCTACGGCTACACCTTC. This codes for CASSLRTGGGYGYTF.

The CDR3, as DNA: TGTGCCAGCCGACGGGACTTCCTATACGAGCAGTACTTC. Translating it yields CASRRDFLYEQYF. The genes are TRBV2 and TRBJ2-5; a possible D gene is TRBD2 (6 bases). The DNA end is more similar to TRBJ2-7, so the J call may be wrong. Germline lookup yields CDR1 SNHLY and CDR2 FYNNEI. This CDR3 has 13 residues.

The chain uses TRBV7-2 and TRBJ2-3; TRBD1 matches 9 bases. Looked up from germline, CDR1 is SGHTA and CDR2 is FQGNSA. Trimming took 4 bases from V and 6 from J; bases not matched to a gene: 2. The CDR3 has 13 amino acids. The CDR3 sequence: CASSSDRGDTQYF. DNA of the CDR3: TGTGCCAGCAGCTCGGACAGGGGCGATACGCAGTATTTT.

The gene calls are TRBV7-2 and TRBJ2-7; 8 bases line up with TRBD1. CDR1 and CDR2 from the germline V gene are SGHTA and FQGNSA. The CDR3 covers 15 residues. The J segment lost 0 bases and the V segment lost 5 bases, leaving 6 bases of the junction unmatched. The CDR3: CASSRRQGISYEQYF. The CDR3 nucleotides are TGTGCCAGCAGCCGTAGACAGGGGATCTCCTACGAGCAGTACTTC.

V gene TRBV9 combines with J gene TRBJ1-2; D not resolved. Germline values: CDR1 SGDLS, CDR2 YYNGEE. The CDR3 runs to 13 residues. With 4 bases removed from V and 5 bases from J, the gap between germline ends came to 12 bases. The CDR3 nucleotides read TGTGCCAGCAGCCCCACGGACGGGTATGGCTACACCTTC. Its translation: CASSPTDGYGYTF. Supplemented by reference TRBV9 and TRBJ1-2, the full variable domain reads DSGVTQTPKHLITATGQRVTLRCSPRSGDLSVYWYQQSLDQGLQFLIQYYNGEERAKGNILERFSAQQFPDLHSELNLSSLELGDSALYFCASSPTDGYGYTFGSGTRLTVV.

The chain recombines TRBV2 with TRBJ2-3, with D perhaps assigned TRBD1 or TRBD2 (5 bases each). The CDR3 length is 13 residues. Germline CDR1 and CDR2: SNHLY and FYNNEI. The germline V and J ends were trimmed by 7 bases and 4 bases, with 12 bases remaining between them. Written as DNA, the CDR3 is TGTGCCAGCAACGTGGGGGACCCAGATACGCAGTATTTT. Translating gives CASNVGDPDTQYF.

This clone has only a few counts. The CDR3 DNA sequence: TGTGCCAGCAGCTTATCTTCCAGGGGCAATCAGCCCCAGCATTTT. Its protein is CASSLSSRGNQPQHF. The chain uses TRBV7-8 and TRBJ1-5; possible D gene TRBD1, 5 bases. This CDR3 region has 15 residues. V shed 2 bases and J shed 2 bases, with 10 bases lying between them. Germline-derived CDR1 and CDR2 are SGHVS and FQNEAQ.